The rows below give T cell receptor beta chains drawn from one sample of a study of blood T cell repertoires in COVID-19. The repertoire was sequenced with immunoSEQ multiplex PCR; TCRdb's copy has only in-frame clones and lacks some. The sample consists of about 170,000 clones, over 85% of them appearing once. The sequencing input was peripheral blood. These receptors were collected from a woman aged 45-60 years with acute or convalescent COVID-19. CDR3s include the opening cysteine and the closing phenylalanine or tryptophan. A D gene is named only where the DNA matches it firmly. Clone size is not always given. Where it is, it says once, few, many or a class for expanded clones.

. | TRBJ2-5 | TRBV19 | TRBD1 | CASGDRGETQYF | TGTGCCAGTGGCGACAGGGGAGAGACCCAGTACTTC
once | TRBJ1-1 | TRBV7-2 | TRBD1 | CASSRFSDRGRPLNTEAFF | TGTGCCAGCAGTAGATTCTCGGACAGGGGACGTCCGCTGAACACTGAAGCTTTCTTT
. | TRBJ1-5 | TRBV3-1/TRBV3-2 | TRBD1 | CASSQDPTGTGSNQPQHF | TGTGCCAGCAGCCAAGACCCCACCGGGACAGGGAGCAATCAGCCCCAGCATTTT
. | TRBJ2-5 | TRBV7-9 | TRBD2 | CASSSNLGREARETQYF | TGTGCCAGCAGCTCTAACCTTGGGCGGGAGGCTCGGGAGACCCAGTACTTC
. | TRBJ1-1 | TRBV10-2 | . | CASTSTPGMNTEAFF | TGCGCCAGCACGTCCACGCCGGGAATGAACACTGAAGCTTTCTTT
. | TRBJ1-1 | TRBV30 | . | CAWSVGHLSGEAFF | TGTGCCTGGAGTGTAGGACACCTTTCGGGTGAAGCTTTCTTT
. | TRBJ1-5 | TRBV12-3/TRBV12-4 | TRBD1 | CASRTGLGPQHF | TGTGCCAGCAGGACAGGGCTGGGGCCCCAGCATTTT
. | TRBJ1-4 | TRBV4-1 | . | CASSQVQFNEKLFF | TGCGCCAGCAGCCAAGTCCAGTTTAATGAAAAACTGTTTTTT
. | TRBJ2-2 | TRBV27 | . | CASSLRGQSPSGTGELFF | TGTGCCAGCAGTTTAAGGGGTCAATCCCCCTCGGGCACCGGGGAGCTGTTTTTT
. | TRBJ2-1 | TRBV20-1 | . | CSARPNNEQFF | TGCAGTGCGAGGCCGAACAATGAGCAGTTCTTC
. | TRBJ1-2 | TRBV7-8 | TRBD1 | CASSLQGANRGLEGYTF | TGTGCCAGCAGCTTGCAAGGTGCTAACAGGGGGCTAGAAGGCTACACCTTC
. | TRBJ1-2 | TRBV7-8 | TRBD1 | CASSTPTGAGYGYTF | TGTGCCAGCAGCACGCCTACAGGGGCAGGCTATGGCTACACCTTC
. | TRBJ2-1 | TRBV2 | TRBD1 | CASGQGAFGSFNEQFF | TGTGCCAGTGGACAGGGGGCTTTTGGGAGTTTCAATGAGCAGTTCTTC
. | TRBJ2-5 | TRBV10-1 | TRBD2 | CASSESRSGAQETQYF | TGCGCCAGCAGTGAGTCACGCAGCGGGGCCCAAGAGACCCAGTACTTC
. | TRBJ2-3 | TRBV18 | TRBD1 | CASSPLGGTGGTDTQYF | TGTGCCAGCTCACCCCTTGGAGGGACAGGGGGCACAGATACGCAGTATTTT
. | TRBJ2-1 | TRBV5-8 | TRBD2 | CASSLPQVAGYRNEQFF | TGTGCCAGCAGCTTGCCCCAGGTAGCGGGATATCGTAATGAGCAGTTCTTC
. | TRBJ1-1 | TRBV13 | . | CASSSASGSKAEAFF | TGTGCCAGCAGCTCAGCTTCGGGGTCTAAGGCTGAAGCTTTCTTT